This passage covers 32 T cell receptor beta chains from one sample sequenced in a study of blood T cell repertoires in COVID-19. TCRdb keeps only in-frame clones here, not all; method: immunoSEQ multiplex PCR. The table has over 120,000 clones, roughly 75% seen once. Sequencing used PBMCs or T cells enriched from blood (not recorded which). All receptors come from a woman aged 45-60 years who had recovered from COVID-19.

CDR3 loop: CASSFHREQFF. CDR3 nucleotide sequence: TGTGCCAGCAGCTTCCATCGGGAGCAGTTCTTC. The chain combines TRBV5-6 with TRBJ2-1, with no clear D. The germline gives CDR1 SGHDT, CDR2 YYEEEE. Trimming cost V 2 bases and J 10 bases, with 7 bases left between them. CDR3 length: 11 amino acids. The whole variable domain, remainder taken from reference TRBV5-6 and TRBJ2-1, is DAGVTQSPTHLIKTRGQQVTLRCSPKSGHDTVSWYQQALGQGPQFIFQYYEEEERQRGNFPDRFSGHQFPNYSSELNVNALLLGDSALYLCASSFHREQFFGPGTRLTVL.

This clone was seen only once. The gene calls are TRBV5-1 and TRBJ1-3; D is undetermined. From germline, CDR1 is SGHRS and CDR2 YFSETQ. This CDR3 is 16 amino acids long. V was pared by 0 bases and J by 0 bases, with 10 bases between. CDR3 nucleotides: TGCGCCAGCAGCTTGGACAGCCCAGGCTCTGGAAACACCATATATTTT. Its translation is CASSLDSPGSGNTIYF.

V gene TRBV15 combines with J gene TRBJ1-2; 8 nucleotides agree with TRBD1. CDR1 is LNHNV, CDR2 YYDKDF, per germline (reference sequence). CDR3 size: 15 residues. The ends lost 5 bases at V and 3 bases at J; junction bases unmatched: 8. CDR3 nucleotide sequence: TGTGCCACCAGCCCCCGCACAGGGGGACACTATGGCTACACCTTC. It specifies CATSPRTGGHYGYTF.

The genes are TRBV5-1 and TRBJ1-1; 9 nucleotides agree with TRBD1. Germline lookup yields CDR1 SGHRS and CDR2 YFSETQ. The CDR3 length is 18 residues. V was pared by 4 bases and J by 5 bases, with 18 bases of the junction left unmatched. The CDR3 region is CASSLGWTGAGGGTEAFF. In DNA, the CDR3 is TGCGCCAGCAGCCTTGGGTGGACAGGGGCTGGGGGAGGTACTGAAGCTTTCTTT.

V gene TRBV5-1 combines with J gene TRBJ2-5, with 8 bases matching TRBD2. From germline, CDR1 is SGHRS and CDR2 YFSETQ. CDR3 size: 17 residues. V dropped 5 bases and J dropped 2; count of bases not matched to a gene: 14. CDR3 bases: TGCGCCAGCAGATACCTCGTCGGACTAGCCTCTCAAGAGACCCAGTACTTC. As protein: CASRYLVGLASQETQYF.

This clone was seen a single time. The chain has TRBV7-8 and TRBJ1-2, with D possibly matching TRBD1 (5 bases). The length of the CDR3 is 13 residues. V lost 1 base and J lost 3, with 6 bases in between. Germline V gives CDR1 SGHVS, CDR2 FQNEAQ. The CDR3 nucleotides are TGTGCCAGCAGCTTAGGGGGGGACTATGGCTACACCTTC. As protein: CASSLGGDYGYTF.

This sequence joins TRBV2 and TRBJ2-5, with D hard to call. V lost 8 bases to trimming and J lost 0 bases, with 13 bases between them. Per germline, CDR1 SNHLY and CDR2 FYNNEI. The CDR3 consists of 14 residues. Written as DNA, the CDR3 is TGTGCCAGCGGTCCAGGCTTATACCAAGAGACCCAGTACTTC. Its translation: CASGPGLYQETQYF.

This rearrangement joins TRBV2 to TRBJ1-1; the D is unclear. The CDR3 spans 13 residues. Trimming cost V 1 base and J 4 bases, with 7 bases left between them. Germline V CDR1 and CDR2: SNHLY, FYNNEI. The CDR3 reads CASSEVSSTEAFF. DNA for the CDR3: TGTGCCAGCAGTGAAGTGTCGTCCACTGAAGCTTTCTTT.

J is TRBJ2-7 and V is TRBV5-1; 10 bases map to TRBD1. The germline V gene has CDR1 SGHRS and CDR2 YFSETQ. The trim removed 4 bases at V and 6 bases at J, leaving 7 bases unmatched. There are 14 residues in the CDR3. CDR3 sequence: CASSADRGFGEQYF. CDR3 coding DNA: TGCGCCAGCAGCGCGGACAGGGGGTTCGGCGAGCAGTACTTC. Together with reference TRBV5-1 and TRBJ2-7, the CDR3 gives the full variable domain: KAGVTQTPRYLIKTRGQQVTLSCSPISGHRSVSWYQQTPGQGLQFLFEYFSETQRNKGNFPGRFSGRQFSNSRSEMNVSTLELGDSALYLCASSADRGFGEQYFGPGTRLTVT.

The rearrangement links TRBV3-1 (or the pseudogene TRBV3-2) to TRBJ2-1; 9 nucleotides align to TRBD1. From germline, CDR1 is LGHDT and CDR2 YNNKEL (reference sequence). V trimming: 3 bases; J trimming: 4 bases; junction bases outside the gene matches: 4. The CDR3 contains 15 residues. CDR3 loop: CASSQWTGDYNEQFF. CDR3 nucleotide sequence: TGTGCCAGCAGCCAGTGGACAGGGGATTACAATGAGCAGTTCTTC.

CDR3 bases: TGTGCCAGCAGTTTATACGCAGGCGCACCCCTCCACTTT. Translation: CASSLYAGAPLHF. The chain joins TRBV28 to TRBJ1-6; D remains ambiguous. Germline V gene sequence: CDR1 MDHEN, CDR2 SYDVKM. The V end lost 1 base, the J end lost 11 bases, and 9 bases lay between the germline ends. This CDR3 spans 13 amino acids.

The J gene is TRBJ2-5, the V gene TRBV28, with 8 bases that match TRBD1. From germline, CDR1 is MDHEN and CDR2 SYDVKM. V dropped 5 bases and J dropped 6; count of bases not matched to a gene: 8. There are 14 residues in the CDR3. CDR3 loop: CASSPPGGGKTQYF. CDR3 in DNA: TGTGCCAGCAGTCCGCCAGGGGGCGGGAAGACCCAGTACTTC.

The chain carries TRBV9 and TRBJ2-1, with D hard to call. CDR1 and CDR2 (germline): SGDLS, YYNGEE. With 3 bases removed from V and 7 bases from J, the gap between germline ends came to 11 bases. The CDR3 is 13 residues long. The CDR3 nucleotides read TGTGCCAGCAGCGGAAGCCCAGGAAATGAGCAGTTCTTC. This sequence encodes CASSGSPGNEQFF. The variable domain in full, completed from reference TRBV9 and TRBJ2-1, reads DSGVTQTPKHLITATGQRVTLRCSPRSGDLSVYWYQQSLDQGLQFLIQYYNGEERAKGNILERFSAQQFPDLHSELNLSSLELGDSALYFCASSGSPGNEQFFGPGTRLTVL.

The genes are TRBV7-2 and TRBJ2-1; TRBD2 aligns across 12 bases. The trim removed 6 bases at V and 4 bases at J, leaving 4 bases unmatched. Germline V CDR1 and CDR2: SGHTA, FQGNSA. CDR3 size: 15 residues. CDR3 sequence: CASRIGLAGYNEQFF. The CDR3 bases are TGTGCCAGCAGAATCGGACTAGCGGGGTACAATGAGCAGTTCTTC. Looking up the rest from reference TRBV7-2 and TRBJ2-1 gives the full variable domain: GAGVSQSPSNKVTEKGKDVELRCDPISGHTALYWYRQSLGQGLEFLIYFQGNSAPDKSGLPSDRFSAERTGGSVSTLTIQRTQQEDSAVYLCASRIGLAGYNEQFFGPGTRLTVL.

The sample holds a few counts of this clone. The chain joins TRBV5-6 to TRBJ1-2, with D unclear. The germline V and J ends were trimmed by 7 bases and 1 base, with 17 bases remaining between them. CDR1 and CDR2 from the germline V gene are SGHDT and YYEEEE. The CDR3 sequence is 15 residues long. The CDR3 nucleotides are TGTGCCAGCTCCCGAGGGAGTGGACTTAACTATGGCTACACCTTC. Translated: CASSRGSGLNYGYTF. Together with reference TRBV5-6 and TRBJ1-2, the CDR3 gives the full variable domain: DAGVTQSPTHLIKTRGQQVTLRCSPKSGHDTVSWYQQALGQGPQFIFQYYEEEERQRGNFPDRFSGHQFPNYSSELNVNALLLGDSALYLCASSRGSGLNYGYTFGSGTRLTVV.

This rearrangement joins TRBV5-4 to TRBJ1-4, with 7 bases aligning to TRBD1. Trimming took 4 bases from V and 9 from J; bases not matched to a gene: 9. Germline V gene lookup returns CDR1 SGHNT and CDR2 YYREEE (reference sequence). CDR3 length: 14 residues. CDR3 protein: CASSEDREEKKLFF. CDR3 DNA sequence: TGTGCCAGCAGCGAAGACAGGGAAGAGAAAAAACTGTTTTTT.

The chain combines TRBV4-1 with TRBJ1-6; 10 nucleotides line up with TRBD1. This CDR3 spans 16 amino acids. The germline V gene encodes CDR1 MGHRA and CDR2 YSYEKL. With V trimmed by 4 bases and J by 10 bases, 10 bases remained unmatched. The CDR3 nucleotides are TGCGCCAGCAGCCTTGGCGACAGGGGGCTTGGATCACCCCTCCACTTT. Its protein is CASSLGDRGLGSPLHF.

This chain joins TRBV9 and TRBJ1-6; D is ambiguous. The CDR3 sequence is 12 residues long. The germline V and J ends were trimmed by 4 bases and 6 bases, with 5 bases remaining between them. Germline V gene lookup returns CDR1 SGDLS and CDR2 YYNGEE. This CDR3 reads CASSTSNSPLHF. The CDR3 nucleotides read TGTGCCAGCAGCACAAGTAATTCACCCCTCCACTTT.

The CDR3 here is CASSLEGQATNEKLFF. The CDR3 DNA reads TGTGCCAGCAGCTTGGAGGGACAAGCAACTAATGAAAAACTGTTTTTT. The chain combines TRBV5-8 with TRBJ1-4, with D tentatively TRBD1 (6 bases). The germline V and J ends were trimmed by 0 bases and 0 bases, with 9 bases remaining between them. This CDR3 region has 16 residues. CDR1 is SGHTS, CDR2 YDEGEE, per germline.

For the CDR3, the DNA is TGTGCCAGCAGTTACCCGGGACAGGGGAATGAAAAACTGTTTTTT. Its protein is CASSYPGQGNEKLFF. V and J are TRBV6-6 and TRBJ1-4, with 10 bases fitting TRBD1. V gave up 2 bases and J gave up 5 bases; unmatched junction bases: 2. CDR1 MNHNY and CDR2 SVGAGI come from the germline V gene (reference sequence). The CDR3 has 15 amino acids.

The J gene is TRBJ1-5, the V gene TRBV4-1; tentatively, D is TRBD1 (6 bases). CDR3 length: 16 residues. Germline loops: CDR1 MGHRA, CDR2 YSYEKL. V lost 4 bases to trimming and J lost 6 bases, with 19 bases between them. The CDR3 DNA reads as TGCGCCAGCAGCCCGGGTGGGGCGGACAGCGGTCAGCCCCAGCATTTT. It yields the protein CASSPGGADSGQPQHF.

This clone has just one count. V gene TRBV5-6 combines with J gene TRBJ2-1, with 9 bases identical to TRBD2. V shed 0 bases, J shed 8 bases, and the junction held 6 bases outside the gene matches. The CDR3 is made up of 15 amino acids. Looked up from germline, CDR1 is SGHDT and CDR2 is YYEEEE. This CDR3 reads CASSLGPSGDYEQFF. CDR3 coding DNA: TGTGCCAGCAGCTTGGGGCCTAGCGGGGACTATGAGCAGTTCTTC.

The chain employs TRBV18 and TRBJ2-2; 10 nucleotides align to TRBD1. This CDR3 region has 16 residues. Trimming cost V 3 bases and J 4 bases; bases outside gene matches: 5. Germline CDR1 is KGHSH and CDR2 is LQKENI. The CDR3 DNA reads TGTGCCAGCTCACCCAGCGGGACAGGGGCCACCGGGGAGCTGTTTTTT. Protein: CASSPSGTGATGELFF.

CDR3 sequence (DNA): TGTGCCAGCAGCGACAGGGGGCGTTCGGGAAACACCATATATTTT. Translated, it gives CASSDRGRSGNTIYF. The chain recombines TRBV13 with TRBJ1-3, with 10 bases identical to TRBD1. Germline V gene data show CDR1 as PRHDT and CDR2 as FYEKMQ (reference sequence). V was clipped by 5 bases and J by 4 bases; unmatched bases: 5. The CDR3 spans 15 residues. The full variable domain, rest sourced from reference TRBV13 and TRBJ1-3, is AAGVIQSPRHLIKEKRETATLKCYPIPRHDTVYWYQQGPGQDPQFLISFYEKMQSDKGSIPDRFSAQQFSDYHSELNMSSLELGDSALYFCASSDRGRSGNTIYFGEGSWLTVV.

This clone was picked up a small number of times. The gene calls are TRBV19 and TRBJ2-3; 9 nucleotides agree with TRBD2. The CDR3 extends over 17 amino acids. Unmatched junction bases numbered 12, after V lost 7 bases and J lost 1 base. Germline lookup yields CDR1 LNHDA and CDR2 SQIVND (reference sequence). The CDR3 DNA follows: TGTGCCAGTACCGATTCCCCGACTAGCGGACGCACAGATACGCAGTATTTT. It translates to CASTDSPTSGRTDTQYF.

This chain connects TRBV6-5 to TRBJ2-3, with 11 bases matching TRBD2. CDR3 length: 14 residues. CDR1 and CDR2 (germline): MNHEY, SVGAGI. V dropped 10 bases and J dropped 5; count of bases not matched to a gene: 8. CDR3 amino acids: CATYSGGAIDTQYF. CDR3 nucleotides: TGTGCCACTTATAGCGGGGGGGCCATAGATACGCAGTATTTT.

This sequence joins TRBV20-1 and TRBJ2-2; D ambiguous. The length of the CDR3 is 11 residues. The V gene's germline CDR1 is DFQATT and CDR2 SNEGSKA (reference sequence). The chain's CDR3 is CSAYYTGELFF. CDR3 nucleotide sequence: TGCAGCGCCTATTACACCGGGGAGCTGTTTTTT.

CDR3 region: CASSPRDIYTEAFF. The CDR3, as DNA: TGTGCCAGCAGTCCACGGGACATATACACTGAAGCTTTCTTT. This chain uses TRBV27 with TRBJ1-1; D may be TRBD1 (6 bases). Germline V gene sequence: CDR1 MNHEY, CDR2 SMNVEV (reference sequence). CDR3 length: 14 amino acids. V lost 5 bases, J lost 3 bases, and 13 bases lay in between.

CDR3: CATSPDSFNNYGYTF. Here the CDR3 DNA reads TGTGCCACCAGCCCAGACAGCTTTAACAACTATGGCTACACCTTC. The chain recombines TRBV15 with TRBJ1-2; a possible D gene is TRBD1 (5 bases). The CDR3 has 15 amino acids. V was cut by 5 bases and J by 2 bases, with 15 bases left in between. The germline V gene has CDR1 LNHNV and CDR2 YYDKDF (reference sequence). The variable domain in full, with the rest retrieved from reference TRBV15 and TRBJ1-2, is DAMVIQNPRYQVTQFGKPVTLSCSQTLNHNVMYWYQQKSSQAPKLLFHYYDKDFNNEADTPDNFQSRRPNTSFCFLDIRSPGLGDTAMYLCATSPDSFNNYGYTFGSGTRLTVV.

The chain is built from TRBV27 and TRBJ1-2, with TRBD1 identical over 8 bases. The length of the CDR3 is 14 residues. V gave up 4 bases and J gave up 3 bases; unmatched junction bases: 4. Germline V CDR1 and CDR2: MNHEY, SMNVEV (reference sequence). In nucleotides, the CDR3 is TGTGCCAGCAGTTCCAGGGGGCTAGACTATGGCTACACCTTC. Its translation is CASSSRGLDYGYTF.

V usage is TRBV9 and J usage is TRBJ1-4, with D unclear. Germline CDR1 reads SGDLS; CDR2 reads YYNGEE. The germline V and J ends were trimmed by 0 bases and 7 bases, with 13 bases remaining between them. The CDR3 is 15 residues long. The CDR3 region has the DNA TGTGCCAGCAGCGTAGACTGGTACTCGGGTGAAAAACTGTTTTTT. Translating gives CASSVDWYSGEKLFF.

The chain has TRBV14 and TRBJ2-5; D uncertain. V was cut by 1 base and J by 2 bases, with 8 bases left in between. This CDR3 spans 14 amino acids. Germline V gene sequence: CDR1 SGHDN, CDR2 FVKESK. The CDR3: CASSQAPRQETQYF. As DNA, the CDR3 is TGTGCCAGCAGCCAAGCCCCCAGACAAGAGACCCAGTACTTC.